This TCR beta chain was observed in a study of control samples from healthy donors and cancer patients. The germline V gene encodes CDR1 MGHDK and CDR2 SYGVNS. The CDR3 extends over 14 amino acids. The ends were cut back, 5 bases at V and 4 bases at J, with 12 bases in the middle. Data came from immunoSEQ multiplex PCR; TCRdb stores just in-frame clones and leaves some out. The data hold 100,000 to 150,000 clones, with about 93% observed a single time. The sequence came from a man younger than 35 in good health. This chain connects TRBV25-1 to TRBJ1-5; D is unresolved. Material for sequencing was blood. This CDR3 reads CASSTVGANQPQHF. The CDR3 nucleotides read TGTGCCAGCAGTACCGTGGGCGCTAATCAGCCCCAGCATTTT. The complete variable domain, with remaining parts taken from reference TRBV25-1 and TRBJ1-5, reads EADIYQTPRYLVIGTGKKITLECSQTMGHDKMYWYQQDPGMELHLIHYSYGVNSTEKGDLSSESTVSRIRTEHFPLTLESARPSHTSQYLCASSTVGANQPQHFGDGTRLSIL.